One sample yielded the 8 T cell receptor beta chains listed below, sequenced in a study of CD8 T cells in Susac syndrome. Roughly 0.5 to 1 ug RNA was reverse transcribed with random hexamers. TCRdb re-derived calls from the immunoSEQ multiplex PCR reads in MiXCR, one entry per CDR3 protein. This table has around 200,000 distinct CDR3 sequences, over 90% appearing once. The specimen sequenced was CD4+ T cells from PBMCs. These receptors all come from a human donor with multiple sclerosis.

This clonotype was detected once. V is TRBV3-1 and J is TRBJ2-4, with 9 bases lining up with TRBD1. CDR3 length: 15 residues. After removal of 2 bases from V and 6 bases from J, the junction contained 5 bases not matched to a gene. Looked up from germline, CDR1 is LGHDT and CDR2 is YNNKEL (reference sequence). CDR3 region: CASSQSDRGRNIQYF. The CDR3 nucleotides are TGTGCCAGCAGCCAATCAGACAGGGGGAGAAACATTCAGTACTTC.

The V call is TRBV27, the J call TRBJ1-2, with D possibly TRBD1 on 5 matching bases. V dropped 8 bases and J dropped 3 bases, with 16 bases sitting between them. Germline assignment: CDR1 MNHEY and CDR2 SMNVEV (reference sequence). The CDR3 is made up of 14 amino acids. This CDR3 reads CASSSLGGDYGYTF. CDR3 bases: TGTGCCAGCTCAAGCCTTGGGGGAGACTATGGCTACACCTTC.

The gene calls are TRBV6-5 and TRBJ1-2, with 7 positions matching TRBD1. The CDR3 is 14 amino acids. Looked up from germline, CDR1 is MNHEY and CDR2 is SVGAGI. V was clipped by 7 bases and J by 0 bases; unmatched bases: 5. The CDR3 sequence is CASIRTGANYGYTF. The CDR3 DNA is TGTGCCAGCATTCGGACAGGCGCTAACTATGGCTACACCTTC.

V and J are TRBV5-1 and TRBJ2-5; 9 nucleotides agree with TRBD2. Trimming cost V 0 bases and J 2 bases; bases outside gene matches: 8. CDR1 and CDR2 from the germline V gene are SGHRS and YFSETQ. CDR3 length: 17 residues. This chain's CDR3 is CASSLEAASGKQETQYF. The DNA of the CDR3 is TGCGCCAGCAGCTTGGAGGCTGCTAGCGGGAAACAAGAGACCCAGTACTTC.

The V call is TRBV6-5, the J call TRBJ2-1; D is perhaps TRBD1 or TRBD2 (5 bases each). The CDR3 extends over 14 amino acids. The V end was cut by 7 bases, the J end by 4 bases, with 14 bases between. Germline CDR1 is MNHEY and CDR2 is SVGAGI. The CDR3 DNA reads TGTGCCAGCACCACGGGACCTGAGTACAATGAGCAGTTCTTC. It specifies CASTTGPEYNEQFF.

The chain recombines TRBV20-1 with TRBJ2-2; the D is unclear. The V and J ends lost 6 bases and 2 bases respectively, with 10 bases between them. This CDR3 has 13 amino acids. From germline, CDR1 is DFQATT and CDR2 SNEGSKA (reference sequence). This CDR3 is CSALWANTGELFF. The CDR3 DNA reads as TGCAGTGCCCTTTGGGCAAACACCGGGGAGCTGTTTTTT.

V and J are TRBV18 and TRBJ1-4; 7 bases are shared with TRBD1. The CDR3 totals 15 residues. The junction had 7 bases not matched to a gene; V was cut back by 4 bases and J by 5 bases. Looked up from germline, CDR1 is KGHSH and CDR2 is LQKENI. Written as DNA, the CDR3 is TGTGCCAGCTCACTACAGGGGACCGTCAATGAAAAACTGTTTTTT. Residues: CASSLQGTVNEKLFF.

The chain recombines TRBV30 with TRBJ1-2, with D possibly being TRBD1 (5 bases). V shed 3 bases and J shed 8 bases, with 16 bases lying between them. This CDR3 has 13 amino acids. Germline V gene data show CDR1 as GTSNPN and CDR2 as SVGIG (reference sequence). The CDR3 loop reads CAWRPGVSGGYTF. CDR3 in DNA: TGTGCCTGGAGGCCGGGGGTGTCAGGCGGCTACACCTTC.